This is a list of T cell receptor beta chains from one sample in a study of CD8 T cells in Susac syndrome. TCRdb processed the immunoSEQ multiplex PCR reads anew with MiXCR; each CDR3 protein has one entry. Of 150,000 to 200,000 distinct CDR3 sequences listed, about 96% are singletons. Sequenced: CD4+ T cells from PBMCs. These receptors all come from a human donor with Susac syndrome. The CDR3 runs from the conserved cysteine through the conserved F or W. The order of the fields is clone size, V gene, D gene, J gene, CDR3 length, CDR3 protein, CDR3 DNA. The D gene is left open where the match is weak. Some rows have no size entry. The others give once, few or many, or a class for an expanded clone.

size: once; V: TRBV5-1; D: NA; J: TRBJ2-5; length: 14; CDR3: CASSRQTDQETQYF; DNA: TGCGCCAGCAGCCGTCAGACAGACCAAGAGACCCAGTACTTC
size: NA; V: TRBV12-3/TRBV12-4; D: NA; J: TRBJ1-1; length: 12; CDR3: CASRLEATEAFF; DNA: TGTGCCAGCAGGCTCGAGGCCACTGAAGCTTTCTTT
size: once; V: TRBV24-1; D: NA; J: TRBJ2-1; length: 14; CDR3: CATSDSRAYNEQFF; DNA: TGTGCCACCAGTGACTCCCGGGCCTACAATGAGCAGTTCTTC
size: NA; V: TRBV30; D: NA; J: TRBJ2-3; length: 12; CDR3: CAWSFQGGTQYF; DNA: TGTGCCTGGAGCTTCCAGGGGGGTACGCAGTATTTT
size: NA; V: TRBV4-2; D: NA; J: TRBJ1-1; length: 13; CDR3: CASSLRSGREAFF; DNA: TGTGCCAGCAGCCTTAGATCCGGCAGGGAAGCTTTCTTT
size: NA; V: TRBV25-1; D: TRBD2; J: TRBJ2-1; length: 15; CDR3: CASSALAGVDNEQFF; DNA: TGTGCCAGCAGTGCACTAGCGGGAGTTGACAATGAGCAGTTCTTC
size: NA; V: TRBV7-2; D: TRBD1; J: TRBJ2-2; length: 16; CDR3: CASSQVQGAGTGELFF; DNA: TGTGCCAGCAGCCAGGTCCAGGGGGCGGGGACCGGGGAGCTGTTTTTT
size: NA; V: TRBV15; D: NA; J: TRBJ2-3; length: 15; CDR3: CATSKGPISTDTQYF; DNA: TGTGCCACCAGCAAAGGACCGATAAGCACAGATACGCAGTATTTT
size: NA; V: TRBV28; D: TRBD1; J: TRBJ2-5; length: 14; CDR3: CASSTSGGTGTQYF; DNA: TGTGCCAGCAGTACCTCCGGAGGGACAGGTACCCAGTACTTC
size: NA; V: TRBV30; D: TRBD1; J: TRBJ2-4; length: 16; CDR3: CAWSGGTAVAKNIQYF; DNA: TGTGCCTGGAGTGGGGGGACAGCCGTAGCCAAAAACATTCAGTACTTC
size: NA; V: TRBV27; D: NA; J: TRBJ1-3; length: 16; CDR3: CASRRTGIPSGNTIYF; DNA: TGTGCCAGCAGACGTACCGGGATTCCCTCTGGAAACACCATATATTTT
size: NA; V: TRBV7-9; D: TRBD2; J: TRBJ2-3; length: 18; CDR3: CASSLVGASGRVLHTQYF; DNA: TGTGCCAGCAGCTTAGTCGGGGCTAGCGGGAGAGTCCTACATACGCAGTATTTT
size: once; V: TRBV9; D: NA; J: TRBJ2-7; length: 14; CDR3: CASSVGLAPRGQYF; DNA: TGTGCCAGCAGCGTAGGGCTAGCGCCCCGAGGGCAGTACTTC
size: NA; V: TRBV20-1; D: NA; J: TRBJ2-7; length: 12; CDR3: CSATRVADEQYF; DNA: TGCAGTGCTACGCGCGTTGCCGACGAGCAGTACTTC
size: NA; V: TRBV28; D: NA; J: TRBJ2-1; length: 15; CDR3: CASTTRGSGDNEQFF; DNA: TGTGCCAGCACCACTCGGGGGTCGGGTGACAATGAGCAGTTCTTC
size: NA; V: TRBV25-1; D: NA; J: TRBJ1-6; length: 13; CDR3: CASSTILGSPLHF; DNA: TGTGCCAGCTCAACTATCCTTGGTTCACCCCTCCACTTT
size: NA; V: TRBV28; D: NA; J: TRBJ1-2; length: 14; CDR3: CASSAPGQRAGYTF; DNA: TGTGCCAGCAGTGCCCCGGGACAACGGGCTGGCTACACCTTC
size: NA; V: TRBV7-2; D: NA; J: TRBJ2-7; length: 14; CDR3: CASSLPGSLYEQYF; DNA: TGTGCCAGCAGCTTACCAGGGAGTCTGTACGAGCAGTACTTC
size: NA; V: TRBV29-1; D: NA; J: TRBJ2-3; length: 14; CDR3: CSVDVGLSTDTQYF; DNA: TGCAGCGTTGATGTAGGCCTGAGCACAGATACGCAGTATTTT
size: NA; V: TRBV5-4; D: NA; J: TRBJ2-5; length: 14; CDR3: CASSLDSRQETQYF; DNA: TGTGCCAGCAGCTTGGACAGCCGGCAAGAGACCCAGTACTTC
size: NA; V: TRBV20-1; D: NA; J: TRBJ2-1; length: 14; CDR3: CSASIRGSYNEQFF; DNA: TGCAGTGCTAGCATTAGGGGATCCTACAATGAGCAGTTCTTC
size: NA; V: TRBV5-4; D: NA; J: TRBJ2-1; length: 13; CDR3: CASSPPGPLEQFF; DNA: TGTGCCAGCAGCCCCCCAGGCCCCTTGGAGCAGTTCTTC
size: NA; V: TRBV3-1; D: NA; J: TRBJ1-1; length: 15; CDR3: CASSQGATGYTEAFF; DNA: TGTGCCAGCAGCCAGGGGGCTACTGGGTACACTGAAGCTTTCTTT
size: NA; V: TRBV28; D: NA; J: TRBJ2-1; length: 13; CDR3: CASRELAGHEQFF; DNA: TGTGCCAGTAGGGAGCTAGCAGGCCATGAGCAGTTCTTC
size: NA; V: TRBV7-8; D: NA; J: TRBJ2-3; length: 13; CDR3: CASSLTGPDTQYF; DNA: TGTGCCAGCAGCTTGACAGGTCCAGATACGCAGTATTTT
size: NA; V: TRBV3-1; D: NA; J: TRBJ2-1; length: 12; CDR3: CASSQAENEQFF; DNA: TGTGCCAGCAGCCAAGCGGAGAATGAGCAGTTCTTC
size: NA; V: TRBV25-1; D: NA; J: TRBJ2-1; length: 14; CDR3: CASSDGVGYNEQFF; DNA: TGTGCCAGCAGTGATGGGGTAGGGTACAATGAGCAGTTCTTC
size: NA; V: TRBV20-1; D: NA; J: TRBJ2-7; length: 13; CDR3: CSARFVSSYEQYF; DNA: TGCAGTGCTAGGTTCGTTAGCTCCTACGAGCAGTACTTC
size: NA; V: TRBV20-1; D: TRBD1; J: TRBJ2-7; length: 13; CDR3: CSANRQGWYEQYF; DNA: TGCAGTGCCAATAGACAGGGGTGGTACGAGCAGTACTTC